This T cell receptor beta chain was identified during a study of T cell repertoires in cytomegalovirus infection. TCRdb passed the reads through MiXCR, listing each CDR3 protein once. Of about 250,000 distinct CDR3 sequences in the sample, more than 9% were seen once. V was pared by 7 bases and J by 1 base, with 8 bases between. The CDR3 runs to 12 residues. Per germline, CDR1 MDHEN and CDR2 SYDVKM. The origin of this receptor is a human donor in good health (CMV status not recorded). Some clones in this sample may be carry-over from other donors' samples. The gene calls are TRBV28 and TRBJ2-7, with a tentative D call TRBD2 (6 bases). The sequencing input was PBMCs. The CDR3 DNA follows: TGTGCCAGCAAGCGGGTGTCCTACGAGCAGTACTTC. This codes for CASKRVSYEQYF.